Shown below are 9 T cell receptor beta chains from a single sample sequenced in a study of cytotoxic CD8 clonotypes in ibrutinib-treated CLL. Sequencing used immunoSEQ multiplex PCR; TCRdb keeps in-frame clones, though not all of them. The data hold 110,000 to 150,000 clones, with less than 95% observed a single time. This sample comprised PBMCs, obtained after 12 months of ibrutinib treatment. The receptors originated from a human donor with chronic lymphocytic leukemia.

The genes are TRBV6-1 and TRBJ1-1; D is ambiguous. This CDR3 is 12 amino acids long. Germline V gene sequence: CDR1 MNHNS, CDR2 SASEGT. Trimming pared 1 base from V and 8 bases from J, leaving 8 bases between. DNA for the CDR3: TGTGCCAGCAGTGAAGGGCTTCCGGAAGCTTTCTTT. As protein: CASSEGLPEAFF.

V gene TRBV9 combines with J gene TRBJ2-7; D is undetermined. The CDR3 runs 16 residues. Germline CDR1 SGDLS, CDR2 YYNGEE. The ends were cut back, 0 bases at V and 0 bases at J, with 13 bases in the middle. The chain's CDR3 is CASSVAAGASSYEQYF. CDR3 bases: TGTGCCAGCAGCGTAGCGGCCGGCGCTAGCTCCTACGAGCAGTACTTC.

V and J are TRBV6-5 and TRBJ1-2; 9 positions match TRBD1. This CDR3 comprises 14 residues. Germline trimming cut 2 bases from V and 7 bases from J; bases unmatched to any gene: 5. Germline loops: CDR1 MNHEY, CDR2 SVGAGI. DNA of the CDR3: TGTGCCAGCAGTTACGGTTGGACAGGGGTTGGCTACACCTTC. Translated: CASSYGWTGVGYTF.

Here the CDR3 DNA reads TGTGCCAGCAGCCCCTGGGACGGCTACGAGCAGTACTTC. Protein product: CASSPWDGYEQYF. The rearrangement uses TRBV7-2 and TRBJ2-7; D could derive from TRBD1 or TRBD2 (5 bases each). Trimming removed 5 bases at V and 3 bases at J, with 11 bases between. Germline V gene sequence: CDR1 SGHTA, CDR2 FQGNSA. This CDR3 is built from 13 residues.

The chain uses TRBV7-2 and TRBJ2-7, with 11 bases that match TRBD2. This CDR3 comprises 15 residues. J gave up 6 bases and V 4 bases, and 8 bases lay outside the gene matches. Germline CDR1 SGHTA, CDR2 FQGNSA. For the CDR3, the DNA is TGTGCCAGCAGCTACCGTACTAGCGGGAGTCCCGAGCAGTACTTC. Its protein is CASSYRTSGSPEQYF.

The chain combines TRBV2 with TRBJ2-4; D remains unclear. Germline lookup yields CDR1 SNHLY and CDR2 FYNNEI. The CDR3 length is 16 residues. Between the trimmed V and J ends, which lost 2 bases and 0 bases, there was a span of 11 bases. The CDR3 nucleotides read TGTGCCAGCAGTGAATGGGTCGACATAGCCAAAAACATTCAGTACTTC. Translated, it gives CASSEWVDIAKNIQYF.

The CDR3 DNA reads as TGCGCCAGCAGCTTGGAGTCATCGGGGACAGACTACGAGCAGTACTTC. This gives the protein CASSLESSGTDYEQYF. The genes are TRBV5-1 and TRBJ2-7, with 7 bases fitting TRBD1. The germline V gene has CDR1 SGHRS and CDR2 YFSETQ. The length of the CDR3 is 16 residues. After removal of 0 bases from V and 3 bases from J, the junction contained 9 bases not matched to a gene.

This clone was seen a handful of times. This chain links TRBV6-5 with TRBJ1-2; tentatively, D is TRBD1 (5 bases). The V end was cut by 10 bases, the J end by 7 bases, with 16 bases between. The CDR3 is 12 residues long. CDR1 and CDR2 (germline): MNHEY, SVGAGI. For the CDR3, the DNA is TGTGCCACTTCCCTCCGGGGCCTTGGCTACACCTTC. It translates to CATSLRGLGYTF.

This chain links TRBV6-5 with TRBJ1-1; D possibly corresponds to TRBD1 (5 bases). Trimming pared 7 bases from V and 4 bases from J, leaving 16 bases between. The CDR3 is 14 residues long. CDR1 is MNHEY and CDR2 is SVGAGI in the germline V gene. The CDR3, as DNA: TGTGCCAGCACCCAGCGGGGGTGGGGCACTGAAGCTTTCTTT. This translates into CASTQRGWGTEAFF.